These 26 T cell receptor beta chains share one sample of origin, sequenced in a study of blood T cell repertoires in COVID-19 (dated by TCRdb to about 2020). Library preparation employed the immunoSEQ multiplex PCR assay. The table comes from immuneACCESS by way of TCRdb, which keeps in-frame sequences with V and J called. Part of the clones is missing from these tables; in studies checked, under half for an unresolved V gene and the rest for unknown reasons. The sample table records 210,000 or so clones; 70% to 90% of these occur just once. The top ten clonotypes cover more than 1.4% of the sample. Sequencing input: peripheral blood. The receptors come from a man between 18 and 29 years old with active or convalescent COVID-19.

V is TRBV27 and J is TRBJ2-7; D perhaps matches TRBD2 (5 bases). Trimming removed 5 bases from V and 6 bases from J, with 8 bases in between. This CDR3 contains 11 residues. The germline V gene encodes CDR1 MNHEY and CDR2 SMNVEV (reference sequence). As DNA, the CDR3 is TGTGCCAGCAGTCGAAGCGGCGAGCAGTACTTC. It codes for CASSRSGEQYF.

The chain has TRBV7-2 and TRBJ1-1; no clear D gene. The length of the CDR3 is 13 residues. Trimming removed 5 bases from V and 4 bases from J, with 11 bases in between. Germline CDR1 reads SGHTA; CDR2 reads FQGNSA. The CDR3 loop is CASSLTRGTEAFF. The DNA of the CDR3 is TGTGCCAGCAGCCTCACCAGAGGCACTGAAGCTTTCTTT.

CDR3 DNA: TGTGCCAGCAGTTACTCGCGACAGGGCGGCACAGATACGCAGTATTTT. It encodes CASSYSRQGGTDTQYF. This chain uses TRBV6-5 with TRBJ2-3, with TRBD1 matching over 7 bases. The CDR3 length is 16 residues. Germline V CDR1 and CDR2: MNHEY, SVGAGI. The V and J ends lost 0 bases and 1 base, in that order; junction bases with no gene match: 4.

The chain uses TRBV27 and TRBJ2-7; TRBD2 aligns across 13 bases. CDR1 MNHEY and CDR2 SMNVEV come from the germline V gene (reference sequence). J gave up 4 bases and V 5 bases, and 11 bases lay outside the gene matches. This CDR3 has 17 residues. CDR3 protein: CASSPGLAGDPEYEQYF. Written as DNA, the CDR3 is TGTGCCAGCAGTCCTGGACTAGCGGGAGACCCCGAGTACGAGCAGTACTTC.

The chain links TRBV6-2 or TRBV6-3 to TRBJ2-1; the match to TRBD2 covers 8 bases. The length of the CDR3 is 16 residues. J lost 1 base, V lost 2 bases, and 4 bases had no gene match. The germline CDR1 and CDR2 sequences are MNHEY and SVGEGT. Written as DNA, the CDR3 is TGTGCCAGCAGTTACGGGGGCGGGAGGTCCTACAATGAGCAGTTCTTC. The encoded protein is CASSYGGGRSYNEQFF.

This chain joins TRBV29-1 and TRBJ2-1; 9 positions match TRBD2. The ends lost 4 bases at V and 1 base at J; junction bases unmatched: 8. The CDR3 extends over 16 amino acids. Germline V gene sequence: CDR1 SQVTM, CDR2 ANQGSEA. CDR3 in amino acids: CSVAELAGPSYNEQFF. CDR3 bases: TGCAGCGTTGCTGAACTAGCGGGTCCTTCCTACAATGAGCAGTTCTTC.

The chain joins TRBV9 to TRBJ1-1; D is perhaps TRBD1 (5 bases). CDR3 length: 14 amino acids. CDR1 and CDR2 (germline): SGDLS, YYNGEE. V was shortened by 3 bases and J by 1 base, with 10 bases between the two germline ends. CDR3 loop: CASSGDRENTEAFF. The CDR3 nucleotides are TGTGCCAGCAGCGGCGACAGAGAGAACACTGAAGCTTTCTTT.

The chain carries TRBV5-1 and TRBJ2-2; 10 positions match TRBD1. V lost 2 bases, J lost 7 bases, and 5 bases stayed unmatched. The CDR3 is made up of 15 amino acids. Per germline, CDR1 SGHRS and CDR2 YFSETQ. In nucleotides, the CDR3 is TGCGCCAGCAGCTTACGACAGGGGGCAGGCGGGGAGCTGTTTTTT. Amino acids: CASSLRQGAGGELFF.

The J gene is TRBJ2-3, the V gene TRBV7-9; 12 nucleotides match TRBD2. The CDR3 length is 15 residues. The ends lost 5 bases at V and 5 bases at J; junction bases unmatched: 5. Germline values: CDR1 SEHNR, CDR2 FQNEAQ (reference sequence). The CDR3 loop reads CASSPSGLAGDTQYF. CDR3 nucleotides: TGTGCCAGCAGCCCGTCGGGACTAGCGGGAGATACGCAGTATTTT.

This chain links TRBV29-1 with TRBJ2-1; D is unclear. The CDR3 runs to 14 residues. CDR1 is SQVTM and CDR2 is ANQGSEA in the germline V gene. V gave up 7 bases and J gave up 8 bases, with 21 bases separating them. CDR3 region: CSASIPGSSDEQFF. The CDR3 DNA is TGCAGCGCCTCCATCCCCGGTTCTTCCGATGAGCAGTTCTTC.

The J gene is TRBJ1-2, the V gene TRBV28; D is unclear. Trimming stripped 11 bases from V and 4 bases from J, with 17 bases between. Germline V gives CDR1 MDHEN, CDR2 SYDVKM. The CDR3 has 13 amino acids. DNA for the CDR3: TGTGCCGGAAAGAAACGTGCGGGCTATGGCTACACCTTC. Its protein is CAGKKRAGYGYTF.

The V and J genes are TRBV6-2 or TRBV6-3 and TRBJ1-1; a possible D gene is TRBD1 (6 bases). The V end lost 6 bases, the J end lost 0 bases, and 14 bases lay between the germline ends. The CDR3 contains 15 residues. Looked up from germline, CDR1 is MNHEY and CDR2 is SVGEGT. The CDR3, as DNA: TGTGCCAGCAGCCGATCGCCAGGGGTGAACACTGAAGCTTTCTTT. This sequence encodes CASSRSPGVNTEAFF.

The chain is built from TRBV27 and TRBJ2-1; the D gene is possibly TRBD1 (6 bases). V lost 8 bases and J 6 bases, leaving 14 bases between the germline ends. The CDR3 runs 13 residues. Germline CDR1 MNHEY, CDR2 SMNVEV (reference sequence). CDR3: CASSIHRVNEQFF. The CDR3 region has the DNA TGTGCCAGCTCTATTCACAGGGTCAATGAGCAGTTCTTC.

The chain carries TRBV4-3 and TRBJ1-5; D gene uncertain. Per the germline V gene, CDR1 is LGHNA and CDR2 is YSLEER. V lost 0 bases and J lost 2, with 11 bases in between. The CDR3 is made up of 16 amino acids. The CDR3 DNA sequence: TGCGCCAGCAGCCAAGATCCCCAGGTAGGCAATCAGCCCCAGCATTTT. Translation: CASSQDPQVGNQPQHF.

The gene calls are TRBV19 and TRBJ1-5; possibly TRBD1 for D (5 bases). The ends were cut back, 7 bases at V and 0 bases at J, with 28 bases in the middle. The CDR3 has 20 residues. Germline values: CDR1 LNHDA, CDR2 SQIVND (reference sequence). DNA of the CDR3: TGTGCCAGTAAAGGGGATGGGTCCGGCTTATGGGATAATAGCAATCAGCCCCAGCATTTT. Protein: CASKGDGSGLWDNSNQPQHF.

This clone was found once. CDR3: CASSFPGTDTQYF. CDR3 in DNA: TGTGCCAGCAGCTTTCCAGGCACAGATACGCAGTATTTT. This chain links TRBV7-3 with TRBJ2-3, with D unresolved. The germline V gene has CDR1 SGHTA and CDR2 FQGTGA. Trimming took 3 bases from V and 1 from J, leaving 5 bases between them. The CDR3 has 13 amino acids.

The CDR3 sequence: CASSLETESSGNTIYF. The CDR3 DNA follows: TGTGCCAGCAGCTTAGAGACAGAAAGCTCTGGAAACACCATATATTTT. The rearrangement joins TRBV7-2 to TRBJ1-3; D possibly corresponds to TRBD1 (5 bases). CDR3 length equals 16 residues. Germline V gives CDR1 SGHTA, CDR2 FQGNSA. Deletions cut 1 base from V and 0 bases from J, with 10 bases between.

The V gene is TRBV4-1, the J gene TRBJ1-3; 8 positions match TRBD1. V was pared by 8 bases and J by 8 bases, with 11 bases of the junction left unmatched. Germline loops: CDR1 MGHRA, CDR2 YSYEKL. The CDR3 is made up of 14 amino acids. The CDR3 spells CASQGQGGKDTIYF. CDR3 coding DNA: TGCGCCAGCCAAGGACAGGGTGGAAAGGACACCATATATTTT.

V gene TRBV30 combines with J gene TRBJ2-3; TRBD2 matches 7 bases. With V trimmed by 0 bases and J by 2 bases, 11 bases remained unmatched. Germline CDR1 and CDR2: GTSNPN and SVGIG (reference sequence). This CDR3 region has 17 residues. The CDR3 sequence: CAWSVVPLAVYTDTQYF. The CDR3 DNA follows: TGTGCCTGGAGTGTAGTTCCCCTAGCGGTGTACACAGATACGCAGTATTTT.

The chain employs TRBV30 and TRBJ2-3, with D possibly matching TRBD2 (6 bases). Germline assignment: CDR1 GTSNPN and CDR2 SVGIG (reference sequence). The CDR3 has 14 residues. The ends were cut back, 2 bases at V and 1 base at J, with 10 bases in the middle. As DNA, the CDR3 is TGTGCCTGGAGTACCGGGGGTGGCACAGATACGCAGTATTTT. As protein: CAWSTGGGTDTQYF.

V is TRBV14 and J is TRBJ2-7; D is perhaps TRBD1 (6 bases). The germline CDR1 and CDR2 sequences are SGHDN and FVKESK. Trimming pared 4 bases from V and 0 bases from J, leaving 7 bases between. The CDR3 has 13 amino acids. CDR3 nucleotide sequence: TGTGCCAGCAGCCTACAGGGCTCCTACGAGCAGTACTTC. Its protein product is CASSLQGSYEQYF.

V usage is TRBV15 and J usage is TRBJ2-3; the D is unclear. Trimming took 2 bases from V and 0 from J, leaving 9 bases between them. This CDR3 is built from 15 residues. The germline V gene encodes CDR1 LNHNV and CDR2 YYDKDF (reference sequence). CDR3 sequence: CATSRLVSSTDTQYF. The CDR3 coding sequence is TGTGCCACCAGCAGACTAGTGTCTAGCACAGATACGCAGTATTTT.

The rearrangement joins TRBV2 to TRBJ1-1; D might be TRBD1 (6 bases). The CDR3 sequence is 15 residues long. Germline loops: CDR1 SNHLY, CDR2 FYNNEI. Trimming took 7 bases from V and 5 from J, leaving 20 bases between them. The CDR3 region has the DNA TGTGCCAGCACTCGATGGGGGCAGGGCATAACTGAAGCTTTCTTT. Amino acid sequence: CASTRWGQGITEAFF.

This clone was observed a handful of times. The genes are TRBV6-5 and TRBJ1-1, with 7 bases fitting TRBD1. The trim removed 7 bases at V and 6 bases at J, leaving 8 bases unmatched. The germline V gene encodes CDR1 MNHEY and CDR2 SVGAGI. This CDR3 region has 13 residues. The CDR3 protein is CASTTGARPEAFF. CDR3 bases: TGTGCCAGCACCACAGGGGCAAGGCCTGAAGCTTTCTTT.

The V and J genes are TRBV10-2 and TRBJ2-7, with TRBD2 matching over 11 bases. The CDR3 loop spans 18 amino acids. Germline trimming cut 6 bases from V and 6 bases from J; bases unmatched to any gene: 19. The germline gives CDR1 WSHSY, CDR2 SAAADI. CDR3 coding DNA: TGCGCCAGCAGGGAGGGCTTAGCGGGAGGGCGTGCAGTTCCCGAGCAGTACTTC. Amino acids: CASREGLAGGRAVPEQYF.

This chain's CDR3 is CASSRVGQRISYEQYF. CDR3 nucleotides: TGTGCCAGCAGCAGGGTCGGGCAGCGAATCTCCTACGAGCAGTACTTC. V gene TRBV6-6 combines with J gene TRBJ2-7, with D perhaps TRBD1 (5 bases). The germline V and J ends were trimmed by 6 bases and 0 bases, with 18 bases remaining between them. This CDR3 comprises 16 residues. CDR1 and CDR2 (germline): MNHNY, SVGAGI (reference sequence).